The clone carrying this TCR beta chain has more than one count but fewer than ten. Its antigen is not known. This sample stems from a study of T-cell reconstitution after alpha-beta-depleted transplantation in children. Construction of the TCRbeta library involved unique molecular identifiers. TCRdb re-analysed the PCR reads in MiXCR, keeping a single row per CDR3 protein. The table has about 490,000 distinct CDR3 sequences, under 12% seen once. V was pared by 0 bases and J by 5 bases, with 1 base of the junction left unmatched. The CDR3 sequence is 14 residues long. Study outcomes and limitations: From surviving recipient T cells and thymic progenitors came the high day-60 TCRbeta diversity observed in some patients. By one year post-transplant, T-cell counts and diversity largely arose from T cells that were newly produced. About two months after transplant, alpha-beta T cells reportedly came from several hundred expanded graft clones.

The origin of this receptor is a child younger than 10 with inherited bone marrow failure, due to receive a stem cell transplant. The source material was PBMCs, sampled before TCRalphabeta/CD19-depleted stem cell transplant. The chain combines TRBV12-3 or TRBV12-4 with TRBJ2-1; 7 bases match TRBD1. In DNA form, the CDR3 reads TGTGCCAGCAGTTTAGCGGACAGGAACAATGAGCAGTTCTTC. Translated: CASSLADRNNEQFF.